This T cell receptor beta chain is drawn from a study of T cells after yellow fever vaccination. Study background: Fractions of low cell number were prepared using SMART-Seq v4 Ultra Low Input.

Regarding the study as a whole: Abundant clonotypes (contaminants from the bulk population) could be present in FACS-sorted repertoires. Clones from primary vaccination mostly reappeared after the booster (around 97% CD4, around 90% CD8).

In its sample, this clonotype was seen a few times. What it binds is not known. A process of 5'RACE template switching, which added a universal primer site and UMIs, was used to make TCR cDNA. TCRdb independently ran MiXCR on the 5' RACE reads; one entry per CDR3 protein. The sample lists hundreds of thousands of distinct CDR3 sequences, about 17% occurring once. J lost 9 bases, V lost 7 bases, and 8 bases had no gene match. The CDR3 runs 14 residues. CDR1 and CDR2 from the germline V gene are KGHDR and SFDVKD. Sequencing used PBMCs, obtained before the yellow fever booster vaccination. The source of this sequence is a man between 18 and 35 years old who received the YFV17D yellow fever vaccine. This chain links TRBV24-1 with TRBJ2-1, with 10 bases fitting TRBD1. The CDR3: CATRSGQGTGEQFF. CDR3 coding DNA: TGTGCCACCAGGTCGGGACAGGGGACAGGTGAGCAGTTCTTC.